This record looks at one TCR beta chain sequence and its context. The entry originates in a study of blood T cell repertoires in COVID-19. Study as a whole: Samples taken during acute and convalescent COVID-19 were collected in the United States, Italy and Spain.

How the authors handled the data: Amplification from reference gene primers served as the basis for estimated nucleated cell counts. This table comes from immunoSEQ multiplex PCR, and its TCRdb copy is limited to in-frame clones, with some not included. V and J calls and clone size are copied from that table; D and trimming were computed from the DNA. The data contain about 200,000 clones, around 83% of them singletons. Patients from Seattle were sampled longitudinally, starting during active infection. Input material: peripheral blood. This TCR was sampled from a woman between 45 and 60 years old with COVID-19, enrolled during active disease.

CDR3 protein: CASSQRTDTQYF. The CDR3 DNA follows: TGTGCCAGCTCACAGCGCACAGATACGCAGTATTTT. The chain joins TRBV18 to TRBJ2-3; no reliable D call. The V end was cut by 4 bases, the J end by 1 base, with 3 bases between. The CDR3 length is 12 residues. Germline assignment: CDR1 KGHSH and CDR2 LQKENI.